A selection of T cell receptor beta chains follows, all from one sample in a study of technical replicates of blood from a handful of donors. Only in-frame clones appear in the TCRdb table, and some are missing; sequencing was by immunoSEQ multiplex PCR. The table shows about 97,000 clones, with approximately 94% occurring only once. Sequenced material: T cells isolated from PBMCs. The receptors come from a human donor in good health. The CDR3 runs from the conserved cysteine through the conserved F or W. A D gene is named only where the DNA matches it firmly. Clone size is stated in some rows and not others, as once, few, many or a class when expanded.

abundance	j_gene	v_gene	d_gene	CDR3aa	CDR3nt
NA	TRBJ2-7	TRBV4-1	TRBD1	CASSQARGQLAYEQYF	TGCGCCAGCAGCCAAGCCCGGGGACAGCTAGCCTACGAGCAGTACTTC
NA	TRBJ2-7	TRBV6-5	TRBD2	CASIAGGTYEQYF	TGTGCCAGCATAGCGGGAGGAACCTACGAGCAGTACTTC
NA	TRBJ2-2	TRBV7-9	NA	CASSLAGANTGELFF	TGTGCCAGCAGCTTAGCGGGGGCAAACACCGGGGAGCTGTTTTTT
NA	TRBJ2-3	TRBV5-6	TRBD1	CASSRDRGVVNTQYF	TGTGCCAGCAGCCGCGACAGGGGAGTAGTAAATACGCAGTATTTT
NA	TRBJ2-1	TRBV9	TRBD1	CASSVGLGQGYNEQFF	TGTGCCAGCAGCGTAGGTCTTGGACAGGGATACAATGAGCAGTTCTTC
once	TRBJ2-7	TRBV11-3	NA	CASSLISLSYEQYF	TGTGCCAGCAGCTTAATCTCCCTCTCCTACGAGCAGTACTTC
NA	TRBJ1-3	TRBV28	NA	CASSSGVRNTIYF	TGTGCCAGCAGTTCAGGGGTTAGAAACACCATATATTTT
once	TRBJ1-1	TRBV11-2	TRBD1	CASSFGTVEAFF	TGTGCCAGCAGCTTCGGGACAGTTGAAGCTTTCTTT
NA	TRBJ1-1	TRBV7-9	TRBD1	CASSLLNTGGEWEFTEAFF	TGTGCCAGCAGCTTACTTAATACAGGGGGCGAGTGGGAGTTTACTGAAGCTTTCTTT
once	TRBJ2-1	TRBV19	NA	CASSMARYNEQFF	TGTGCCAGTAGTATGGCCCGCTACAATGAGCAGTTCTTC
NA	TRBJ1-5	TRBV2	NA	CASRPGVSNQPQHF	TGTGCCAGCAGACCAGGGGTGAGCAATCAGCCCCAGCATTTT
NA	TRBJ2-1	TRBV9	TRBD1	CASSGGQGGNEQFF	TGTGCCAGCAGCGGGGGACAGGGGGGTAATGAGCAGTTCTTC
NA	TRBJ1-1	TRBV13	NA	CASSLNEDTEAFF	TGTGCCAGCAGCTTAAACGAGGACACTGAAGCTTTCTTT
NA	TRBJ1-2	TRBV14	NA	CASSQGPGNFYGYTF	TGTGCCAGCAGCCAAGGACCCGGGAATTTCTATGGCTACACCTTC
NA	TRBJ2-3	TRBV7-3	NA	CASSSGATDTQYF	TGTGCCAGCAGCTCCGGAGCAACAGATACGCAGTATTTT
NA	TRBJ2-5	TRBV28	NA	CASSLLPGVETQYF	TGTGCCAGCAGTTTACTCCCGGGGGTGGAGACCCAGTACTTC
NA	TRBJ1-1	TRBV29-1	NA	CSVAGGYTEAFF	TGCAGCGTCGCGGGAGGTTACACTGAAGCTTTCTTT
NA	TRBJ2-3	TRBV28	TRBD1	CASSHDRGSTDTQYF	TGTGCCAGCAGTCACGACAGGGGGTCCACAGATACGCAGTATTTT
NA	TRBJ1-2	TRBV30	NA	CACREGNYGYTF	TGTGCCTGTCGGGAGGGTAACTATGGCTACACCTTC
NA	TRBJ2-1	TRBV6-1	TRBD2	CASIRTSNEQFF	TGTGCCAGCATTAGGACTAGCAATGAGCAGTTCTTC
NA	TRBJ2-2	TRBV30	NA	CAWSLQGKGELFF	TGTGCCTGGAGTCTGCAGGGGAAAGGGGAGCTGTTTTTT
NA	TRBJ2-5	TRBV9	NA	CASSVGGSTWETQYF	TGTGCCAGCAGCGTAGGTGGCTCAACGTGGGAGACCCAGTACTTC
NA	TRBJ1-1	TRBV7-3	NA	CASSLIGGPTEAFF	TGTGCCAGCAGCTTAATCGGGGGGCCTACTGAAGCTTTCTTT
NA	TRBJ2-3	TRBV29-1	NA	CSVEVGDTDTQYF	TGCAGCGTTGAAGTGGGAGACACAGATACGCAGTATTTT
NA	TRBJ2-3	TRBV27	NA	CASANQGRTDTQYF	TGTGCCAGCGCTAATCAGGGAAGAACAGATACGCAGTATTTT
once	TRBJ2-7	TRBV7-9	TRBD1	CASTQQGQGAYEQYF	TGTGCCAGCACCCAACAGGGACAGGGGGCCTACGAGCAGTACTTC
NA	TRBJ2-1	TRBV5-1	NA	CASSSSRNGNEQFF	TGCGCCAGCAGCTCTAGCCGGAACGGCAATGAGCAGTTCTTC
NA	TRBJ2-7	TRBV12-5	TRBD1	CASGLGTGLGEQYF	TGTGCTAGTGGTTTAGGGACAGGCTTGGGCGAGCAGTACTTC
few	TRBJ2-7	TRBV9	TRBD2	CASSPYGTSGSSYEQYF	TGTGCCAGCAGCCCCTACGGGACTAGCGGGAGCTCCTACGAGCAGTACTTC
NA	TRBJ2-7	TRBV27	NA	CASSSGTRYEQYF	TGTGCCAGCAGTTCCGGGACACGCTACGAGCAGTACTTC
NA	TRBJ2-7	TRBV4-2	NA	CASSQGRLGYEQYF	TGTGCCAGCAGCCAAGGGAGACTAGGCTACGAGCAGTACTTC
NA	TRBJ2-1	TRBV29-1	NA	CSVEAGFEQFF	TGCAGCGTTGAGGCAGGTTTTGAGCAGTTCTTC
NA	TRBJ2-5	TRBV5-4	NA	CASSQKLADNQETQYF	TGTGCCAGCAGCCAAAAGTTAGCGGATAACCAAGAGACCCAGTACTTC
NA	TRBJ2-2	TRBV10-3	TRBD1	CAISEPGQGYGELFF	TGTGCCATCAGTGAGCCGGGACAGGGGTACGGGGAGCTGTTTTTT
NA	TRBJ2-2	TRBV9	NA	CASSVEVAPPGELFF	TGTGCCAGCAGCGTAGAAGTGGCTCCCCCCGGGGAGCTGTTTTTT